This T cell receptor (beta chain) came from a study of T cell responses to AZD1222 COVID-19 vaccine (dated by TCRdb to the early 2020s). About the investigation overall: AZD1222 recipients with second doses at about 4 weeks or about 12 weeks were pooled, because spike-specific TCR depth and breadth did not differ between schedules. Trial participants were enrolled into age subgroups of 18-55, 56-69 and 70-plus years, which contained about 150, 27 and 61 TCR-sequenced participants, respectively. A total of 233 trial participants underwent TCR sequencing, of whom 207 had received two doses of AZD1222 and some 25 had received two doses of the MenACWY control vaccine. Study-level results and caveats: Conclusions about previously exposed vaccinees were limited because only a handful of AZD1222 recipients were SARS-CoV-2 seropositive at baseline. Reportedly, close to half of the unique spike-specific TCRs recognized epitopes lying outside the regions that are mutated in the B.1.351 and B.1.1.7 variants. The vaccine-associated CD4 TCRs covered the entire spike protein, and the dominant responses fell in regions 160-218 and 743-854. Participants were mostly white British and included more females than males, and it was suggested by the authors that clonal diversity may have been underestimated. After two AZD1222 doses, both the breadth and the depth of spike-specific TCRs were significantly higher than at day 0 and than in MenACWY recipients. The 56-69-year group was small, and its depth increase did not reach significance, likely because of low power. Because no day 14 peak-response samples were available, repertoires were characterized only after the peak T cell response.

Interpreted using the paper, the time point label stands for: baseline before first vaccination. Vaccinee samples were obtained from the UK trials COV001 and COV002, which included a single-blind randomized controlled phase 2/3 trial of AZD1222 (ChAdOx1 nCoV-19) in healthy adults. For TCRbeta chain sequencing, PBMC samples from trial participants were taken at day 0 and at day 28 after the second dose. Based on the germline V gene, the CDR1 and CDR2 sequences are LGHNA and YNFKEQ. Reading from cysteine to phenylalanine, the CDR3 counts 18 amino acids. The sequence is cut down to CDR3 DNA, 54 bases in frame from base 1. V is pared back by 5 bases and J by 2 bases, with 24 bases lying between the germline termini. The CDR3 regions of human TCRbeta chains were analyzed by immunosequencing. In the original analysis: Repertoire TCRs were matched against a reference library of SARS-CoV-2-specific TCRs generated with the MIRA antigen-specificity platform. Breadth meant the fraction of unique TCRs that were SARS-CoV-2-associated, whereas depth meant the fraction of total T cells that were SARS-CoV-2-associated. Each spike-specific TCR was assigned to its reactive spike region and to a CD4 or CD8 class using the MIRA data. Log10-transformed breadth and depth values were compared by one-way ANOVA with Sidak's multiple comparisons tests. TCRdb provides this immuneACCESS table in a form limited to in-frame rearrangements. Some clones are lacking; in checked studies, under half of them reflect an unresolved V gene, and why the rest are absent is not known. The DNA was the basis for D and trimming; V, J and clone size are from that table. The sample has approximately 110,000 clones on record, 88% of them singletons. The ten largest make up under 6.5% of the sample.

Comment on this clone: It has no known antigen specificity. The input lacks base qualities; no much larger clone sits a single base away.

Here the chain combines TRBV4-2 and TRBJ1-2; a weak D assignment points to TRBD1 (5 bases agree). The receptor comes from an adult in good health. The sequencing here drew on peripheral blood, taken on day 0 of AZD1222 vaccination. The CDR3 reads as follows: CASSSVDTRDSGNYGYTF. The DNA reads TGTGCCAGCAGCTCCGTTGATACACGGGACTCAGGCAACTATGGCTACACCTTC.